This TCR beta chain comes out of a study of naive and memory T cell subsets. Trimming at V came to 6 bases and at J to 4 bases, leaving 14 bases not matched to a gene. The CDR3 contains 16 residues. The V gene's germline CDR1 is DFQATT and CDR2 SNEGSKA (reference sequence). Both TRBC1 and TRBC2 were covered by a beta constant-region primer of two equimolar oligonucleotides. Four rounds of PCR amplified the ligated cDNA using nested alpha and beta constant-region primers plus SP2. TCRdb re-called the UMI-ligation and nested PCR reads with MiXCR, one entry per CDR3 protein. Of roughly 130,000 distinct CDR3 sequences detected, just over 35% appear once; the ten largest clones hold around 0.92%.

The sequenced material came from central memory CD4+ T cells from blood. The rearrangement links TRBV20-1 to TRBJ2-2; TRBD1 matches 7 bases. The clonotype originates from a human donor in good health. CDR3 residues: CSASRPGTGVTGELFF. DNA of the CDR3: TGCAGTGCCAGTCGACCGGGAACAGGGGTCACCGGGGAGCTGTTTTTT.